This T cell receptor beta chain was obtained from a study of tumor-infiltrating lymphocytes in localized non-small cell lung cancer. A note on this clone: Its cognate antigen is unknown.

Assay: immunoSEQ multiplex PCR; the TCRdb copy retains only in-frame clones and omits some. The data contain over 10,000 clones, around 79% of them singletons. General observations from the study: Immunotypes IM1 and IM2 had similar TCR-derived T-cell fractions.

Per the germline V gene, CDR1 is SGHTA and CDR2 is FQGNSA. The CDR3 has 16 residues. The V and J ends lost 0 bases and 2 bases, in that order; junction bases with no gene match: 5. The TCR comes from a human donor with non-small cell lung cancer. The chain carries TRBV7-2 and TRBJ2-3; 7 nucleotides agree with TRBD2. Sequencing was done on a sample of lung tumor tissue. The CDR3 loop reads CASSLASGAFTDTQYF. The CDR3 nucleotides are TGTGCCAGCAGCTTAGCGAGCGGGGCCTTCACAGATACGCAGTATTTT.